These 8 T cell receptor beta chains were all obtained from the same sample, sequenced in a study of T cell responses to AZD1222 COVID-19 vaccine. Libraries were prepared by immunoSEQ multiplex PCR; TCRdb keeps only in-frame clonotypes and omits some of them. The data show tens of thousands of clones, roughly 84% seen once. Here the sequenced sample was peripheral blood, taken 28 days after the second AZD1222 dose. Every receptor here comes from an adult who received the AZD1222 COVID-19 vaccine.

The genes are TRBV15 and TRBJ2-3; no clear D. The CDR3 has 14 residues. V lost 4 bases to trimming and J lost 2 bases, with 10 bases between them. In germline, CDR1 is LNHNV, CDR2 YYDKDF (reference sequence). Here the CDR3 reads CATSIDIYTDTQYF. CDR3 nucleotides: TGTGCCACCAGCATCGATATCTACACAGATACGCAGTATTTT. Full variable domain (outside the CDR3, taken from reference TRBV15 and TRBJ2-3): DAMVIQNPRYQVTQFGKPVTLSCSQTLNHNVMYWYQQKSSQAPKLLFHYYDKDFNNEADTPDNFQSRRPNTSFCFLDIRSPGLGDTAMYLCATSIDIYTDTQYFGPGTRLTVL.

This clone is a singleton in its sample. The chain links TRBV3-1 (or the pseudogene TRBV3-2) to TRBJ2-2, with 11 bases aligning to TRBD1. Germline V gene sequence: CDR1 LGHDT, CDR2 YNNKEL (reference sequence). J lost 6 bases, V lost 4 bases, and 4 bases had no gene match. This CDR3 is built from 15 residues. CDR3 bases: TGTGCCAGCAGCCTTGGACAGGGGGCCGCCGGGGAGCTGTTTTTT. Translation: CASSLGQGAAGELFF.

This clone was seen more than once but under ten times. V is TRBV4-1 and J is TRBJ2-5, with D uncertain. This CDR3 comprises 11 residues. Germline V gene lookup returns CDR1 MGHRA and CDR2 YSYEKL. V dropped 0 bases and J dropped 5 bases, with 1 base sitting between them. Here the CDR3 DNA reads TGCGCCAGCAGCCAAGAGGAGACCCAGTACTTC. It is translated as CASSQEETQYF.

The J gene is TRBJ2-7, the V gene TRBV3-1 (or the pseudogene TRBV3-2); 8 bases are a match to TRBD1. The CDR3 is made up of 16 amino acids. The V and J ends lost 3 bases and 6 bases, in that order; junction bases with no gene match: 13. Germline V CDR1 and CDR2: LGHDT, YNNKEL (reference sequence). As DNA, the CDR3 is TGTGCCAGCAGCCAGGTGTCGACAGGGGTAAAAGGCGAGCAGTACTTC. Translated: CASSQVSTGVKGEQYF.

Here the CDR3 reads CARGGQGVGYTF. CDR3 sequence (DNA): TGTGCCAGAGGGGGACAGGGGGTTGGCTACACCTTC. The chain joins TRBV2 to TRBJ1-2; 11 bases fit TRBD1. Germline V gene lookup returns CDR1 SNHLY and CDR2 FYNNEI. The CDR3 has 12 residues. The ends lost 9 bases at V and 7 bases at J; junction bases unmatched: 4.

The chain joins TRBV29-1 to TRBJ1-1, with D possibly matching TRBD1 (6 bases). CDR1 SQVTM and CDR2 ANQGSEA come from the germline V gene. The length of the CDR3 is 13 residues. V was cut by 7 bases and J by 6 bases, with 18 bases left in between. CDR3 residues: CSGGVHGGSEAFF. In DNA form, the CDR3 reads TGCAGCGGTGGGGTCCACGGGGGCTCTGAAGCTTTCTTT.

V and J are TRBV18 and TRBJ2-3; D might be TRBD1 or TRBD2, each matching 5 bases. Trimming stripped 8 bases from V and 0 bases from J, with 18 bases between. There are 16 residues in the CDR3. The V gene's germline CDR1 is KGHSH and CDR2 LQKENI. This CDR3 reads CASTSGTRSSTDTQYF. The DNA of the CDR3 is TGTGCCAGCACTTCCGGGACGCGATCTAGCACAGATACGCAGTATTTT.

This sequence joins TRBV5-1 and TRBJ2-7; TRBD1 aligns across 8 bases. Germline V gives CDR1 SGHRS, CDR2 YFSETQ. Losses at the gene ends were 0 bases for V and 2 bases for J; bases not matched to a gene: 4. The CDR3 covers 15 residues. The CDR3 here is CASSLGTGQAYEQYF. The CDR3 DNA is TGCGCCAGCAGCTTGGGGACAGGGCAAGCCTACGAGCAGTACTTC.